The 21 T cell receptor beta chains reported below all come from one sample, sequenced in a study of beta chain features in type 1 diabetes. Expressed TCRB transcripts got sequenced, as all isolated RNA was reverse transcribed. Assay used: immunoSEQ multiplex PCR; TCRdb lists only in-frame clones, some missing. This table has 250,000 or so clones, about 26% appearing once. Sequencing was done on a sample of central memory CD4+ T cells from blood. The origin of the receptors is a man aged 30-40 years in good health.

CDR3 amino acids: CASSTGQGVEQYF. The DNA of the CDR3 is TGCGCCAGCAGTACAGGACAGGGGGTCGAGCAGTACTTC. The chain uses TRBV5-1 and TRBJ2-7; 10 bases match TRBD1. The germline V gene encodes CDR1 SGHRS and CDR2 YFSETQ. The junction had 5 bases not matched to a gene; V was cut back by 5 bases and J by 6 bases. The CDR3 has 13 amino acids.

The CDR3 DNA sequence: TGTGCCAGCAGCTTAGGCCCCTCCGCCGAGCAGTACTTC. Residues: CASSLGPSAEQYF. The chain has TRBV7-2 and TRBJ2-7; D is undetermined. The V end lost 1 base, the J end lost 6 bases, and 10 bases lay between the germline ends. The germline V gene has CDR1 SGHTA and CDR2 FQGNSA. The CDR3 has 13 amino acids.

The chain is built from TRBV7-8 and TRBJ2-7, with D possibly being TRBD2 (6 bases). The CDR3 contains 13 residues. The V end lost 3 bases, the J end lost 3 bases, and 9 bases lay between the germline ends. Germline CDR1 and CDR2: SGHVS and FQNEAQ. The CDR3 DNA sequence: TGTGCCAGCAGCTTCGGGCGGGGCTACGAGCAGTACTTC. Translating it yields CASSFGRGYEQYF.

Notes on this clone: With a far larger clone one base away, a read error is the likely cause. The sample carries other DNA sequences with the same CDR3. The chain joins TRBV9 to TRBJ2-6, with 11 bases matching TRBD2. The V gene end was trimmed by 4 bases and the J gene end by 1 base; junction bases not matched to a gene: 7. Germline loops: CDR1 SGDLS, CDR2 YYNGEE. This CDR3 spans 18 amino acids. CDR3 coding DNA: TGTGCCAGCAGCCCGGGTCTAGCGGGAGGTTCTGGGGCCAACGTCCTGACTTTC. This codes for CASSPGLAGGSGANVLTF.

The J gene is TRBJ1-1, the V gene TRBV25-1; D is perhaps TRBD1 (6 bases). Trimming left V 4 bases short and J 4 bases short, with 10 bases between. Germline CDR1 MGHDK, CDR2 SYGVNS. The CDR3 length is 13 residues. The DNA of the CDR3 is TGTGCCAGCAGTGCCCAGACAGGCACTGAAGCTTTCTTT. Its protein is CASSAQTGTEAFF.

This clone was recorded a few times. The chain recombines TRBV6-5 with TRBJ2-5; 9 bases line up with TRBD1. This CDR3 is built from 16 residues. From germline, CDR1 is MNHEY and CDR2 SVGAGI. Trimming at V came to 3 bases and at J to 5 bases, leaving 10 bases not matched to a gene. Here the CDR3 DNA reads TGTGCCAGCAGTTATTCCCGGGACAGGGAAAGGGAGACCCAGTACTTC. Protein product: CASSYSRDRERETQYF.

This clone was observed a handful of times. The genes are TRBV28 and TRBJ1-3, with unresolved D. Trimming stripped 9 bases from V and 0 bases from J, with 6 bases between. The CDR3 has 12 amino acids. CDR1 is MDHEN and CDR2 is SYDVKM in the germline V gene. DNA of the CDR3: TGTGCCAGTAGGACCTCTGGAAACACCATATATTTT. This gives the protein CASRTSGNTIYF.

This clone was detected a few times. The chain joins TRBV4-3 to TRBJ1-5, with D maybe TRBD1 (5 bases). Germline assignment: CDR1 LGHNA and CDR2 YSLEER. The CDR3 spans 15 residues. Trimming cost V 3 bases and J 0 bases, with 9 bases left between them. In nucleotides, the CDR3 is TGCGCCAGCAGCCAGGGGGACGGTAGCAATCAGCCCCAGCATTTT. It is translated as CASSQGDGSNQPQHF.

The gene calls are TRBV5-1 and TRBJ1-5, with D perhaps TRBD1 (6 bases). The CDR3 contains 14 residues. Germline V gene lookup returns CDR1 SGHRS and CDR2 YFSETQ. The germline V and J ends were trimmed by 4 bases and 7 bases, with 15 bases remaining between them. The chain's CDR3 is CASSPGPQGQPQHF. Written as DNA, the CDR3 is TGCGCCAGCAGCCCGGGGCCACAGGGACAGCCCCAGCATTTT.

The chain is built from TRBV10-3 and TRBJ2-5, with D perhaps TRBD1 or TRBD2 (6 bases each). V gave up 8 bases and J gave up 5 bases, with 21 bases separating them. From germline, CDR1 is ENHRY and CDR2 SYGVKD. The length of the CDR3 is 15 residues. CDR3 residues: CAIGQDRGVQETQYF. The DNA for the CDR3 is TGTGCCATCGGCCAGGATAGGGGGGTCCAGGAGACCCAGTACTTC.

This rearrangement joins TRBV6-5 to TRBJ2-3, with D tentatively TRBD2 (5 bases). The CDR3 sequence is 12 residues long. Trimming removed 7 bases from V and 3 bases from J, with 8 bases in between. Looked up from germline, CDR1 is MNHEY and CDR2 is SVGAGI. This CDR3 is CASNPGTDTQYF. The CDR3, as DNA: TGTGCCAGCAACCCGGGGACAGATACGCAGTATTTT.

The chain is built from TRBV25-1 and TRBJ1-4, with D perhaps matching TRBD1 (6 bases). Trimming removed 4 bases at V and 5 bases at J, with 14 bases between. Germline CDR1 MGHDK, CDR2 SYGVNS. This CDR3 contains 15 residues. The CDR3 DNA follows: TGTGCCAGCAGTGCACCGGGACAACCGAATGAAAAACTGTTTTTT. Translating gives CASSAPGQPNEKLFF.

This clone was counted only a few times. The V call is TRBV5-6, the J call TRBJ2-1; TRBD2 aligns across 9 bases. This CDR3 has 15 amino acids. The V segment lost 2 bases and the J segment 6 bases; nucleotides outside the gene matches: 6. Germline V lookup: CDR1 SGHDT, CDR2 YYEEEE. CDR3 loop: CASSFGTSLANEQFF. CDR3 nucleotides: TGTGCCAGCAGCTTCGGGACTAGCCTTGCCAATGAGCAGTTCTTC.

The CDR3 DNA is TGTGCCTGGAGTCGATTAAGCTCCTATAATTCACCCCTCCACTTT. Residues: CAWSRLSSYNSPLHF. The chain uses TRBV30 and TRBJ1-6; D unresolved. V lost 2 bases and J lost 0, with 8 bases in between. The CDR3 sequence is 15 residues long. Germline-derived CDR1 and CDR2 are GTSNPN and SVGIG (reference sequence).

The chain employs TRBV30 and TRBJ2-3; D not certain. The CDR3 spans 12 residues. The ends were cut back, 4 bases at V and 2 bases at J, with 7 bases in the middle. In germline, CDR1 is GTSNPN, CDR2 SVGIG (reference sequence). CDR3: CAWNKITDTQYF. For the CDR3, the DNA is TGTGCCTGGAACAAAATCACAGATACGCAGTATTTT.

This clone has a handful of counts. The V and J genes are TRBV5-4 and TRBJ2-2; 12 nucleotides match TRBD2. Germline V gene lookup returns CDR1 SGHNT and CDR2 YYREEE (reference sequence). The CDR3 consists of 19 residues. V lost 1 base to trimming and J lost 2 bases; unmatched junction nucleotides: 9. In nucleotides, the CDR3 is TGTGCCAGCAGCTTGCCTAGCGGGAGGGCCGCGTTAAACACCGGGGAGCTGTTTTTT. Protein: CASSLPSGRAALNTGELFF.

This clone has a handful of counts. CDR3 amino acids: CASSLYGTTPYEQYF. The CDR3 DNA is TGTGCCAGCAGCTTGTACGGGACCACCCCCTACGAGCAGTACTTC. The V and J genes are TRBV5-6 and TRBJ2-7; D is tentatively TRBD1 or TRBD2 (5 bases each). The CDR3 loop spans 15 amino acids. Trimming removed 1 base from V and 2 bases from J, with 13 bases in between. Per germline, CDR1 SGHDT and CDR2 YYEEEE.

This clone has just a few counts. CDR3 sequence reads: CAISESTGYTNYGYTF. The CDR3 nucleotides are TGTGCCATCAGTGAGTCTACAGGCTACACGAACTATGGCTACACCTTC. V usage is TRBV10-3 and J usage is TRBJ1-2; D perhaps matches TRBD1 (5 bases). The V and J ends lost 0 bases and 2 bases respectively, with 13 bases between them. CDR1 and CDR2 from the germline V gene are ENHRY and SYGVKD. The CDR3 loop spans 16 amino acids.

The V and J genes are TRBV6-1 and TRBJ2-1, with D perhaps matching TRBD1 or TRBD2 (6 bases each). The CDR3 has 15 amino acids. Germline assignment: CDR1 MNHNS and CDR2 SASEGT. Deletions cut 6 bases from V and 2 bases from J, with 14 bases between. The CDR3 DNA follows: TGTGCCAGCAGGAGTACAGGGAGGACCTACAATGAGCAGTTCTTC. It yields the protein CASRSTGRTYNEQFF.

This clone showed up just a few times. The chain has TRBV30 and TRBJ2-1, with no clear D. The V and J ends lost 0 bases and 8 bases respectively, with 11 bases between them. CDR1 is GTSNPN, CDR2 SVGIG, per germline (reference sequence). The CDR3 consists of 13 residues. Written as DNA, the CDR3 is TGTGCCTGGAGTGTGCCACCCACGGATGAGCAGTTCTTC. Protein: CAWSVPPTDEQFF.

In this sample, this clone turned up many times. The V gene is TRBV15, the J gene TRBJ1-6; the D is unclear. Trimming took off 1 base at V and 11 bases at J, with 9 bases between the two ends. Germline CDR1 LNHNV, CDR2 YYDKDF (reference sequence). This CDR3 region has 13 residues. For the CDR3, the DNA is TGTGCCACCAGCAGAGTCTCCGGGGCACCCCTCCACTTT. This encodes CATSRVSGAPLHF. Combining the CDR3 with reference TRBV15 and TRBJ1-6 gives the whole variable domain DAMVIQNPRYQVTQFGKPVTLSCSQTLNHNVMYWYQQKSSQAPKLLFHYYDKDFNNEADTPDNFQSRRPNTSFCFLDIRSPGLGDTAMYLCATSRVSGAPLHFGNGTRLTVT.